This TCR beta chain was recorded in a study of early T cells in non-severe SARS-CoV-2 infection. Germline values: CDR1 SGHRS, CDR2 YFSETQ. CDR3 length: 18 amino acids. Unmatched junction bases numbered 13, after V lost 4 bases and J lost 6 bases. TCRdb passed the 5' RACE reads through MiXCR, listing each CDR3 protein once. Of around 77,000 distinct CDR3 sequences listed, approximately 5% are singletons. J is TRBJ2-1 and V is TRBV5-1; TRBD2 agrees at 13 bases. The receptor's source is an adult who was a healthcare worker with PCR-confirmed SARS-CoV-2 infection or an uninfected control (not recorded which). This specimen consisted of whole blood, obtained at baseline. CDR3 bases: TGCGCCAGCAGCGCTGGACTAGCGGGAGAGCGACTGCCCAATGAGCAGTTCTTC. Encoded protein: CASSAGLAGERLPNEQFF.